The 28 T cell receptor beta chains listed next were all sequenced from one sample in a study of T-cell memory formation after mild COVID-19. TCRdb redid the calling of the 5' RACE reads with MiXCR, one entry per CDR3 protein. This sample has about 430,000 distinct CDR3 sequences, with approximately 24% found just once. The sequencing sample was made of PBMCs or a T cell subset sorted from them (not recorded which). The receptor set was obtained from an adult woman who had mild COVID-19 (a few samples of this study predate the infection). Cell type and time point are not known.

V gene TRBV5-1 combines with J gene TRBJ1-6; TRBD1 matches at 8 bases. V lost 0 bases to trimming and J lost 8 bases; unmatched junction nucleotides: 7. The CDR3 has 16 residues. The germline V gene has CDR1 SGHRS and CDR2 YFSETQ. The CDR3 spells CASSLALQGAYSPLHF. The CDR3 DNA reads TGCGCCAGCAGCTTGGCTCTCCAGGGGGCTTATTCACCCCTCCACTTT. The full variable domain, rest sourced from reference TRBV5-1 and TRBJ1-6, is KAGVTQTPRYLIKTRGQQVTLSCSPISGHRSVSWYQQTPGQGLQFLFEYFSETQRNKGNFPGRFSGRQFSNSRSEMNVSTLELGDSALYLCASSLALQGAYSPLHFGNGTRLTVT.

The rearrangement links TRBV30 to TRBJ2-7; no firm D call. V lost 2 bases to trimming and J lost 5 bases, with 16 bases between them. Germline V gene data show CDR1 as GTSNPN and CDR2 as SVGIG (reference sequence). There are 14 residues in the CDR3. The CDR3 reads CAWSSRPILNEQYF. The CDR3 bases are TGTGCCTGGAGTTCCCGACCCATCCTGAACGAGCAGTACTTC.

The rearrangement uses TRBV24-1 and TRBJ2-3, with D possibly being TRBD2 (6 bases). V lost 4 bases and J lost 2, with 12 bases in between. CDR3 length: 15 residues. The V gene's germline CDR1 is KGHDR and CDR2 SFDVKD. The CDR3 sequence: CATSDTGGATDTQYF. Here the CDR3 DNA reads TGTGCCACCAGTGACACCGGAGGGGCCACAGATACGCAGTATTTT.

This clonotype was seen a handful of times. V and J are TRBV12-3 or TRBV12-4 and TRBJ1-1, with D tentatively TRBD1 (5 bases). CDR3 length: 11 residues. Trimming cost V 6 bases and J 10 bases, with 12 bases left between them. CDR3 amino acids: CASSPGGGAFF. CDR3 DNA: TGTGCCAGCAGCCCCGGGGGGGGAGCTTTCTTT.

The gene calls are TRBV5-1 and TRBJ2-7, with TRBD1 matching over 7 bases. The CDR3 sequence is 12 residues long. The V gene end was trimmed by 4 bases and the J gene end by 6 bases; junction bases not matched to a gene: 4. Germline V gene sequence: CDR1 SGHRS, CDR2 YFSETQ. CDR3 nucleotide sequence: TGCGCCAGCAGCGTGACAGGGTCCGAGCAGTACTTC. This encodes CASSVTGSEQYF.

V and J are TRBV11-2 and TRBJ2-3, with D perhaps being TRBD1 or TRBD2 (5 bases each). Per the germline V gene, CDR1 is SGHAT and CDR2 is FQNNGV. The ends were cut back, 5 bases at V and 6 bases at J, with 18 bases in the middle. The CDR3 runs 15 residues. The CDR3: CASSPGGVRGDTQYF. The DNA for the CDR3 is TGTGCCAGCAGCCCTGGGGGTGTTCGTGGTGATACGCAGTATTTT.

The rearrangement uses TRBV4-1 and TRBJ2-5, with 7 bases lining up with TRBD2. The length of the CDR3 is 15 residues. Germline values: CDR1 MGHRA, CDR2 YSYEKL. Germline trimming cut 4 bases from V and 0 bases from J; bases unmatched to any gene: 5. The CDR3 protein is CASSLTSVYQETQYF. Written as DNA, the CDR3 is TGCGCCAGCAGCCTTACTAGCGTGTACCAAGAGACCCAGTACTTC.

The chain joins TRBV7-9 to TRBJ2-1, with D possibly TRBD2 on 6 matching bases. The V gene lost 1 base and the J gene lost 10 bases, with 14 bases spanning the gap. Germline CDR1 and CDR2: SEHNR and FQNEAQ (reference sequence). The CDR3 has 14 residues. The chain's CDR3 is CASSLESAGSEQFF. For the CDR3, the DNA is TGTGCCAGCAGCTTAGAGTCGGCGGGGTCAGAGCAGTTCTTC.

This clonotype has at least ten counts. This chain links TRBV7-2 with TRBJ2-7, with 10 bases aligning to TRBD2. CDR3 length equals 14 residues. Per germline, CDR1 SGHTA and CDR2 FQGNSA. The ends lost 3 bases at V and 4 bases at J; junction bases unmatched: 3. The CDR3, as DNA: TGTGCCAGCAGCTTCTGGACTAGCGGATACGAGCAGTACTTC. Translation: CASSFWTSGYEQYF. Based on the CDR3 plus reference TRBV7-2 and TRBJ2-7, the full variable domain is GAGVSQSPSNKVTEKGKDVELRCDPISGHTALYWYRQSLGQGLEFLIYFQGNSAPDKSGLPSDRFSAERTGGSVSTLTIQRTQQEDSAVYLCASSFWTSGYEQYFGPGTRLTVT.

The rearrangement links TRBV18 to TRBJ1-2; TRBD1 matches at 7 bases. The trim removed 3 bases at V and 1 base at J, leaving 2 bases unmatched. The CDR3 runs 14 residues. Per the germline V gene, CDR1 is KGHSH and CDR2 is LQKENI. CDR3 bases: TGTGCCAGCTCACCCGACAGGGTTAACTATGGCTACACCTTC. Amino acids: CASSPDRVNYGYTF.

This clonotype was counted only a few times. The chain carries TRBV12-5 and TRBJ1-5; TRBD1 agrees at 7 bases. Germline CDR1 is LGHNT and CDR2 is FRNRAP. V dropped 6 bases and J dropped 5; count of bases not matched to a gene: 7. This CDR3 contains 14 residues. DNA for the CDR3: TGTGCTAGTGGCTACGGACAGGTTGATCAGCCCCAGCATTTT. Translating gives CASGYGQVDQPQHF.

This clonotype was counted between two and nine times. The chain uses TRBV4-1 and TRBJ2-3, with D maybe TRBD2 (6 bases). Per the germline V gene, CDR1 is MGHRA and CDR2 is YSYEKL. The CDR3 has 16 amino acids. The V end lost 3 bases, the J end lost 2 bases, and 15 bases lay between the germline ends. As DNA, the CDR3 is TGCGCCAGCAGCCAGGCCGTAGCGGTGTTCACAGATACGCAGTATTTT. Translation: CASSQAVAVFTDTQYF.

This chain joins TRBV7-8 and TRBJ2-4, with 11 bases that match TRBD2. The V segment lost 5 bases and the J segment 0 bases; nucleotides outside the gene matches: 3. From germline, CDR1 is SGHVS and CDR2 FQNEAQ. This CDR3 contains 16 residues. DNA for the CDR3: TGTGCCAGCAGCCGCGGACTAGCGGGAGCCAAAAACATTCAGTACTTC. Protein product: CASSRGLAGAKNIQYF.

This chain uses TRBV7-8 with TRBJ2-7; D is unclear. Looked up from germline, CDR1 is SGHVS and CDR2 is FQNEAQ. Trimming cost V 1 base and J 8 bases, with 6 bases left between them. The CDR3 sequence is 11 residues long. Written as DNA, the CDR3 is TGTGCCAGCAGCTTAGTCGGCCAGCAGTACTTC. This translates into CASSLVGQQYF. The variable domain in full, with the rest retrieved from reference TRBV7-8 and TRBJ2-7, is GAGVSQSPRYKVAKRGQDVALRCDPISGHVSLFWYQQALGQGPEFLTYFQNEAQLDKSGLPSDRFFAERPEGSVSTLKIQRTQQEDSAVYLCASSLVGQQYFGPGTRLTVT.

The chain has TRBV6-6 and TRBJ2-7; D is uncertain. The V gene lost 1 base and the J gene lost 2 bases, with 9 bases spanning the gap. The CDR3 has 14 residues. CDR1 and CDR2 from the germline V gene are MNHNY and SVGAGI (reference sequence). In nucleotides, the CDR3 is TGTGCCAGCAGTTACTACGGGCCAACCTACGAGCAGTACTTC. Translated: CASSYYGPTYEQYF.

This clonotype was counted only a few times. The gene calls are TRBV5-6 and TRBJ2-7, with D perhaps given as TRBD1 or TRBD2 (5 bases each). The CDR3 is 13 amino acids. V was cut by 7 bases and J by 6 bases, with 17 bases left in between. The germline CDR1 and CDR2 sequences are SGHDT and YYEEEE. In DNA form, the CDR3 reads TGTGCCAGCTCAACCGGGTGGGGGTCCGAGCAGTACTTC. This codes for CASSTGWGSEQYF.

V gene TRBV29-1 combines with J gene TRBJ1-1, with 9 bases fitting TRBD1. The V gene's germline CDR1 is SQVTM and CDR2 ANQGSEA. The V segment lost 5 bases and the J segment 2 bases; nucleotides outside the gene matches: 3. This CDR3 has 13 residues. The DNA for the CDR3 is TGCAGCGTTACGGACAGGGGTAACACTGAAGCTTTCTTT. Translation gives CSVTDRGNTEAFF.

The chain carries TRBV4-2 and TRBJ1-2, with TRBD1 matching over 7 bases. CDR1 and CDR2 (germline): LGHNA, YNFKEQ. V lost 0 bases to trimming and J lost 4 bases; unmatched junction nucleotides: 5. The CDR3 has 15 amino acids. The CDR3 DNA reads as TGTGCCAGCAGCCAAGAAATGACAGGGAGCTATGGCTACACCTTC. Translated: CASSQEMTGSYGYTF.

The table lists this clonotype with many counts. The chain is built from TRBV7-2 and TRBJ2-5, with D tentatively TRBD1 (8 bases). Looked up from germline, CDR1 is SGHTA and CDR2 is FQGNSA. The length of the CDR3 is 15 residues. The V gene lost 5 bases and the J gene lost 4 bases, with 17 bases spanning the gap. The DNA for the CDR3 is TGTGCCAGCAGCCAACGGACAGGGAGGGTAGAGACCCAGTACTTC. Its protein product is CASSQRTGRVETQYF.

This clonotype appeared a few times. This chain joins TRBV20-1 and TRBJ2-3, with a weak D call TRBD2 (7 bases). The length of the CDR3 is 16 residues. Trimming removed 5 bases at V and 0 bases at J, with 18 bases between. CDR1 DFQATT and CDR2 SNEGSKA come from the germline V gene (reference sequence). CDR3 nucleotide sequence: TGCAGTGCTCCCCGGGGGCTAGCGGATAGCACAGATACGCAGTATTTT. Protein: CSAPRGLADSTDTQYF.

The V call is TRBV9, the J call TRBJ2-3, with D possibly matching TRBD2 (6 bases). V lost 4 bases to trimming and J lost 4 bases, with 16 bases between them. Germline CDR1 is SGDLS and CDR2 is YYNGEE. The CDR3 runs 15 residues. The CDR3 DNA reads as TGTGCCAGCAGCCCCGTGGGGAGGATGGCAGATACGCAGTATTTT. It translates to CASSPVGRMADTQYF. The whole variable domain, remainder taken from reference TRBV9 and TRBJ2-3, is DSGVTQTPKHLITATGQRVTLRCSPRSGDLSVYWYQQSLDQGLQFLIQYYNGEERAKGNILERFSAQQFPDLHSELNLSSLELGDSALYFCASSPVGRMADTQYFGPGTRLTVL.

This clonotype has a handful of counts. This sequence joins TRBV7-2 and TRBJ2-3, with 14 nucleotides matching TRBD2. V was clipped by 3 bases and J by 4 bases; unmatched bases: 6. CDR3 size: 17 residues. Germline values: CDR1 SGHTA, CDR2 FQGNSA. CDR3 in amino acids: CASSFLGLAGGADTQYF. The CDR3 DNA sequence: TGTGCCAGCAGCTTCCTTGGACTAGCGGGAGGCGCAGATACGCAGTATTTT.

The V and J genes are TRBV24-1 and TRBJ2-3, with D possibly TRBD2 on 6 matching bases. The CDR3 is 19 amino acids. Trimming stripped 0 bases from V and 3 bases from J, with 21 bases between. Germline V lookup: CDR1 KGHDR, CDR2 SFDVKD. The CDR3 nucleotides read TGTGCCACCAGTGATTTGTCGGGTGTCGGGGGACGTGGGACAGATACGCAGTATTTT. This encodes CATSDLSGVGGRGTDTQYF.

This clonotype was detected only a few times. The gene calls are TRBV4-1 and TRBJ2-1; 11 positions match TRBD2. Germline assignment: CDR1 MGHRA and CDR2 YSYEKL. V lost 4 bases and J lost 4; bases outside the gene matches: 6. The CDR3 runs to 16 residues. CDR3 DNA sequence: TGCGCCAGCAGCCTGGGACTAGCGGAGCTTTACAATGAGCAGTTCTTC. It translates to CASSLGLAELYNEQFF.

The chain links TRBV5-6 to TRBJ2-3; 9 nucleotides align to TRBD1. CDR1 SGHDT and CDR2 YYEEEE come from the germline V gene. This CDR3 region has 16 residues. V was clipped by 4 bases and J by 2 bases; unmatched bases: 8. The CDR3 DNA reads as TGTGCCAGCAGCCCGTTCCGGGACAGGGCCACAGATACGCAGTATTTT. Encoded protein: CASSPFRDRATDTQYF.

The chain couples TRBV9 to TRBJ2-1; no firm D call. The CDR3 has 16 amino acids. Trimming pared 3 bases from V and 3 bases from J, leaving 16 bases between. Germline CDR1 is SGDLS and CDR2 is YYNGEE. CDR3 amino acids: CASSDINGAIYNEQFF. The CDR3 coding sequence is TGTGCCAGCAGCGACATCAATGGCGCCATCTACAATGAGCAGTTCTTC.

This sequence joins TRBV5-1 and TRBJ1-2; tentative D call: TRBD1 (5 bases). The length of the CDR3 is 15 residues. Germline CDR1 is SGHRS and CDR2 is YFSETQ. V was shortened by 5 bases and J by 6 bases, with 20 bases between the two germline ends. CDR3 nucleotides: TGCGCCAGCAGGTTGACCGGGGCCTTCAGCGATGGCTACACCTTC. Amino acid sequence: CASRLTGAFSDGYTF.

CDR3 sequence reads: CASSPLGITGANVLTF. CDR3 in DNA: TGTGCCAGCAGCCCCCTCGGCATTACTGGGGCCAACGTCCTGACTTTC. The chain couples TRBV7-9 to TRBJ2-6; D is unresolved. Between the trimmed V and J ends, which lost 5 bases and 2 bases, there was a span of 13 bases. The CDR3 covers 16 residues. In germline, CDR1 is SEHNR, CDR2 FQNEAQ (reference sequence).